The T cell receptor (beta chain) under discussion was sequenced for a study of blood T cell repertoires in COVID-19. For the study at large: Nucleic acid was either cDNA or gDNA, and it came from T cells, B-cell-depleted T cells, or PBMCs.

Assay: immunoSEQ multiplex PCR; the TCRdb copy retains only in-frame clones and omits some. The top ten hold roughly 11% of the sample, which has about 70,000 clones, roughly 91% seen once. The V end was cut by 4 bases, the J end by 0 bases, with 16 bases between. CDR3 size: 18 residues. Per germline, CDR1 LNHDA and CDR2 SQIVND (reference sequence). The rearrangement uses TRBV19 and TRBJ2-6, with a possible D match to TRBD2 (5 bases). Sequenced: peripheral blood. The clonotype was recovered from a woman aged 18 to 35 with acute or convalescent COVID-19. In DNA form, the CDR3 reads TGTGCCAGTAGTAGGGCGGGCCAATATACCTCTGGGGCCAACGTCCTGACTTTC. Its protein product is CASSRAGQYTSGANVLTF.